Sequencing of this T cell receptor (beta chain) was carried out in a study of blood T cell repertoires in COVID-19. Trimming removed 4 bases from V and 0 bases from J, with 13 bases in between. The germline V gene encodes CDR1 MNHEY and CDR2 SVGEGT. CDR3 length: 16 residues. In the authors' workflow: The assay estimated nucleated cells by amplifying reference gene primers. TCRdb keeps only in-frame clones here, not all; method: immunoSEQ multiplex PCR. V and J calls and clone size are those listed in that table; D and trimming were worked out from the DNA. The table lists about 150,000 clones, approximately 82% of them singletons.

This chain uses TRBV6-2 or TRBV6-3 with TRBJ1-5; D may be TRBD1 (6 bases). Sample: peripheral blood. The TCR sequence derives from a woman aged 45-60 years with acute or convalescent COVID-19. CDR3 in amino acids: CASSWPGDGSNQPQHF. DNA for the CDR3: TGTGCCAGCAGTTGGCCAGGGGATGGTAGCAATCAGCCCCAGCATTTT.